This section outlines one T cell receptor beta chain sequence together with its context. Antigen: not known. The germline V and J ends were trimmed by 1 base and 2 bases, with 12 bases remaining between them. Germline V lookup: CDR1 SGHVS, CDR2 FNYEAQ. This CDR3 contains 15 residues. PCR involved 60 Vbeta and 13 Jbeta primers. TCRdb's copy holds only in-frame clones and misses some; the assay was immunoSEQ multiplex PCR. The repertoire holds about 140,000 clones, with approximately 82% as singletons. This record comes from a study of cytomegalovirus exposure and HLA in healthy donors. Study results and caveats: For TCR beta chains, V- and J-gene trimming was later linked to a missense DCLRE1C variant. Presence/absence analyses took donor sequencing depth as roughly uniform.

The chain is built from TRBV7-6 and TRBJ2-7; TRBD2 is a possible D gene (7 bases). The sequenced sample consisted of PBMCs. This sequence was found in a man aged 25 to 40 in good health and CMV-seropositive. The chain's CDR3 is CASSLEGGGPYEQYF. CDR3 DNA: TGTGCCAGCAGCTTAGAAGGGGGAGGGCCCTACGAGCAGTACTTC.